The sequence of this TCR beta chain was determined in a study of CD8+ T cells in alopecia areata (dated by TCRdb to 2017 to 2018). With regard to the full study: Treated patients were enrolled in an open-label pilot trial of oral tofacitinib, 5 to 10 mg twice daily, for moderate-to-severe alopecia areata. Disease severity in treated patients was measured with the SALT score, which quantifies the percentage of affected scalp surface area. TCRbeta CDR3 regions were amplified by immunoSEQ multiplex PCR with 35 Vbeta forward and 13 Jbeta reverse primers. The study used high-throughput TCRbeta sequencing to examine T cell clonal expansion in alopecia areata, in both the C3H/HeJ mouse model and human patients. Tofacitinib was administered for 6 to 18 months, and 6 months of follow-up off drug were then conducted to assess delayed response and recurrence. Biopsies were taken from tofacitinib-treated patients at baseline and at 4 and 24 weeks of treatment, and a later scalp biopsy was taken in several of the tofacitinib-treated patients. RNA was obtained with the PAXgene miRNA kit for fixed scalp, the miRNeasy kit for PBMCs, and the RNeasy kit for mouse skin. Scalp clonality was compared across normal scalp (n=4), patchy alopecia areata scalp (n=8), and alopecia totalis/universalis scalp (n=8). Scalp tissue and sorted CD4+ and CD8+ peripheral blood T cells from patchy and totalis/universalis alopecia areata patients and from healthy controls were covered by human TCRbeta sequencing. Here is what the overall study found, with its caveats: Compared with normal scalp, lesional scalp had higher clonality and more expanded CD8+ clones, particularly in alopecia totalis/universalis, a pattern that suggests antigenic drive. With tofacitinib, both scalp clonality and the number of expanded CD8+ clones among the top 100 scalp clones went down significantly. Because the treated cohort was small and had only one nonresponder, larger studies are needed to examine links between baseline CD8+ expansion and response. During tofacitinib treatment, many expanded lesional clones remained in scalp and blood, and this persistence may partly explain relapse after treatment is stopped. Unlike mouse skin, which is dominated by gammadelta T cells, normal human skin has resident alphabeta T cells that are also sequenced, and this complicates analysis of the scalp TCR repertoire. Shared TCR sequences between patients were less evident than in mice, which may be partly attributable to HLA diversity in the patient population.

V is cut by 8 bases and J by 2 bases, and the space between the germline ends is 14 bases. The CDR3 starts with the cysteine, ends with the phenylalanine, and has 14 residues. Only CDR3 DNA is held: 42 bases, read in frame from base 1. CDR1 SEHNR and CDR2 FQNEAQ are derived from the germline V gene (reference sequence). Preparation of the library involved the immunoSEQ multiplex PCR assay. To provide template for TCR sequencing, every sample had RNA extracted and reverse transcribed into cDNA. First-strand cDNA was synthesized using SuperScript III with a 2:1 mix of oligo-dT and random hexamers. Amplification bias was assessed with a synthetic immune receptor repertoire, and residual bias was removed computationally. Under the source paper's analysis protocol: Raw reads were preprocessed to remove errors, and CDR3 was defined by IMGT conventions from the conserved cysteine to phenylalanine. Clonality was computed as 1 minus the Shannon entropy, with the entropy normalized by log2 of the number of productive unique TCRs. Whether each scalp clone was CD4 or CD8 was inferred by checking scalp TCRbeta sequences against the CD4 and CD8 repertoires from sorted blood. TCRdb provides this immuneACCESS table in a form limited to in-frame rearrangements. Some clones are lacking; in checked studies, under half of them reflect an unresolved V gene, and why the rest are absent is not known. V and J calls and clone size are those listed in that table; D and trimming were worked out from the DNA. The table for this sample lists approximately 140,000 clones; around four fifths of them were counted only once. The ten largest clones represent roughly 25% of the sample.

Comment on this clone: Its recognized antigen is unknown. Base qualities are not provided; no much larger clone lies one nucleotide away.

This specimen's time point label, interpreted: approximately 4 weeks on oral tofacitinib. The sample's treatment or condition label, decoded: oral pan-JAK inhibitor, 5-10 mg twice daily. From alopecia areata patients, peripheral blood was collected along with lesional scalp punch biopsies. After PBMCs were isolated by density centrifugation and stained for CD3, CD4 and CD8, a FACSAria was used to sort CD4+ and CD8+ T cells. This TCR came from a human donor with alopecia areata. The specimen comprised CD8+ T cells sorted from blood, sampled at week 4, from a patient treated with tofacitinib. Recombination connected TRBV7-9 to TRBJ2-3; the D gene is perhaps TRBD1 or TRBD2, each of them matching over 5 bases. The DNA is TGTGCCAGCCGACCGGAAGGGACCACAGATACGCAGTATTTT. Its translation reads: CASRPEGTTDTQYF. The full variable domain, with segments outside the CDR3 supplied by the reference TRBV7-9 and TRBJ2-3 proteins, appears as DTGVSQNPRHKITKRGQNVTFRCDPISEHNRLYWYRQTLGQGPEFLTYFQNEAQLEKSRLLSDRFSAERPKGSFSTLEIQRTEQGDSAMYLCASRPEGTTDTQYFGPGTRLTVL.